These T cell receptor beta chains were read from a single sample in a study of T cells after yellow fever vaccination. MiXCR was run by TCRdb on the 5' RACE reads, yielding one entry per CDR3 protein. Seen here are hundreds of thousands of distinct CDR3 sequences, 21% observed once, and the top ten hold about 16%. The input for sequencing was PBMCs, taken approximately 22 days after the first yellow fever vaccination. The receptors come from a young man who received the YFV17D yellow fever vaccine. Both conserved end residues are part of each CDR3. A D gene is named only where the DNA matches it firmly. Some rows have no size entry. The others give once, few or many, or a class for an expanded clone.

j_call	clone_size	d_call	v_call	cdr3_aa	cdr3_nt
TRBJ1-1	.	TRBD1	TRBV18	CASSPGTGMAAFF	TGTGCCAGCTCACCCGGGACAGGGATGGCAGCTTTCTTT
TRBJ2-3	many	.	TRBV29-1	CSVDGPDTDTQYF	TGCAGCGTTGACGGCCCCGACACAGATACGCAGTATTTT
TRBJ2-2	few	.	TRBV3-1	CASSQGGVRTGELFF	TGTGCCAGCAGCCAAGGGGGTGTAAGAACCGGGGAGCTGTTTTTT
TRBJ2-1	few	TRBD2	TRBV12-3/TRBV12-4	CASALAGVNEQFF	TGTGCCAGCGCCTTAGCGGGGGTCAATGAGCAGTTCTTC
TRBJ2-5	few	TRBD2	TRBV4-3	CASSQGGLAKETQYF	TGCGCCAGCAGCCAAGGGGGACTAGCGAAAGAGACCCAGTACTTC
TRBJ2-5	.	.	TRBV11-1	CASSFRAPFGETQYF	TGTGCCAGCAGCTTTAGAGCGCCTTTCGGTGAGACCCAGTACTTC
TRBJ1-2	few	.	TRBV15	CATSPRPPIGYTF	TGTGCCACCAGCCCCCGTCCCCCTATCGGCTACACCTTC
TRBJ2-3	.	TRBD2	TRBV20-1	CSARRLAGGHTQYF	TGCAGTGCTAGACGGCTAGCGGGGGGGCATACGCAGTATTTT
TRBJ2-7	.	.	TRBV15	CATSTGAYEQYF	TGTGCCACCAGCACGGGGGCCTACGAGCAGTACTTC
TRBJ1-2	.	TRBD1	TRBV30	CAWRGQGETIFYYGYTF	TGTGCCTGGAGGGGACAGGGAGAAACTATTTTTTACTATGGCTACACCTTC
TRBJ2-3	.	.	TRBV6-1	CASSRGLQGSDTQYF	TGTGCCAGCAGCCGGGGTCTACAGGGATCAGATACGCAGTATTTT
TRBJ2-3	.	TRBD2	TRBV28	CASSPNWGLAQAEADTQYF	TGTGCCAGCAGTCCAAACTGGGGACTAGCGCAGGCTGAGGCAGATACGCAGTATTTT
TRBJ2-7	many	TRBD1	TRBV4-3	CASSQYGPGQGTHEQYF	TGCGCCAGCAGCCAATACGGTCCGGGACAGGGGACCCACGAGCAGTACTTC
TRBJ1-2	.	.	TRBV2	CASDGDYGYTF	TGTGCCAGCGACGGAGACTATGGCTACACCTTC
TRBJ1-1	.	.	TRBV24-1	CATTVLGRSNTEAFF	TGTGCCACCACTGTATTGGGCAGATCGAACACTGAAGCTTTCTTT
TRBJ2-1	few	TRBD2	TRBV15	CATSGGTSGGIDYNEQFF	TGTGCCACCAGCGGCGGGACTAGCGGGGGGATCGACTACAATGAGCAGTTCTTC
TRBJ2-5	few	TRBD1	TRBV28	CASSLGSWDREVETQYF	TGTGCCAGCAGTTTAGGTTCTTGGGACAGGGAGGTGGAGACCCAGTACTTC
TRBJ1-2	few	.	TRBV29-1	CSVVGDLVYGYTF	TGCAGCGTCGTAGGGGACCTCGTCTATGGCTACACCTTC
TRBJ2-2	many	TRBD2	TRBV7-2	CASRLLAGDTGELFF	TGTGCCAGCAGGTTACTAGCGGGGGACACCGGGGAGCTGTTTTTT
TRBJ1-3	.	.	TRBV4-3	CASSQATGFSGNTIYF	TGCGCCAGCAGCCAAGCGACCGGCTTCTCTGGAAACACCATATATTTT
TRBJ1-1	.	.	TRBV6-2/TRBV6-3	CASSDLGTTATTEAFF	TGTGCCAGCAGTGACCTTGGTACGACCGCTACCACTGAAGCTTTCTTT
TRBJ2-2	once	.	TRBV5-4	CASSLRSERLSGELFF	TGTGCCAGCAGCTTGAGGAGCGAGAGGCTTTCCGGGGAGCTGTTTTTT
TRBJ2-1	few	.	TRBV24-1	CATSGNTGLSYNEQFF	TGTGCCACCAGTGGGAATACAGGCCTCTCCTACAATGAGCAGTTCTTC
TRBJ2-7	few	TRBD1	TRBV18	CASSQDRVYEQYF	TGTGCCAGCTCACAGGACAGGGTATACGAGCAGTACTTC
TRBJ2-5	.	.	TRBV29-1	CSVKEGASETQYF	TGCAGCGTAAAGGAGGGGGCATCAGAGACCCAGTACTTC
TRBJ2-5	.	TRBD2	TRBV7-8	CASSYRGVQETQYF	TGTGCCAGCAGCTACCGGGGGGTCCAAGAGACCCAGTACTTC
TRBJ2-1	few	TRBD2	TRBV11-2	CASSLPTTSGNEQFF	TGTGCCAGCAGCTTACCGACGACTAGCGGCAATGAGCAGTTCTTC
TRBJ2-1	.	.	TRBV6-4	CASSDSWNGGGRETTSYNEQFF	TGTGCCAGCAGTGACTCGTGGAACGGCGGGGGCCGAGAAACGACCTCCTACAATGAGCAGTTCTTC
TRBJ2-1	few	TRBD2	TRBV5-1	CASSSRLAGYNEQFF	TGCGCCAGCAGCTCACGACTAGCGGGGTACAATGAGCAGTTCTTC
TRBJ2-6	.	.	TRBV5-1	CASSLRYLAGANVLTF	TGCGCCAGCAGCTTGAGGTATCTGGCTGGGGCCAACGTCCTGACTTTC
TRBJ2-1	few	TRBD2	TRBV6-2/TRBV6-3	CAILAGRAQFF	TGTGCCATTCTAGCGGGTAGGGCCCAGTTCTTC
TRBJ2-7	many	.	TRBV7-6	CASSHNPDSSYEQYF	TGTGCCAGCAGCCATAACCCCGACAGCTCCTACGAGCAGTACTTC
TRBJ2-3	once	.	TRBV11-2	CASSLGRRGSTDTQFF	TGTGCCAGCAGCTTAGGCCGCAGGGGAAGCACAGATACGCAGTTTTTT
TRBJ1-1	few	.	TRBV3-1	CASSQDTRSNTEAFF	TGTGCCAGCAGCCAAGATACTCGGAGTAACACTGAAGCTTTCTTT
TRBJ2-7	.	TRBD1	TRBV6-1	CASSRGQGNEQYF	TGTGCCAGCAGCCGGGGACAGGGGAACGAGCAGTACTTC
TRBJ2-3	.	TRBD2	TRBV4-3	CASSQTPGLAGGDTQYF	TGCGCCAGCAGCCAGACCCCGGGACTAGCGGGGGGAGATACGCAGTATTTT
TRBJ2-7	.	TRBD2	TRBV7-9	CASSLALGLADDEQYF	TGTGCCAGCAGCTTAGCCTTAGGACTAGCGGACGACGAGCAGTACTTC
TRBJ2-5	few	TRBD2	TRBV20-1	CSASTASGGQETQYF	TGCAGTGCTAGTACGGCTAGCGGGGGTCAAGAGACCCAGTACTTC
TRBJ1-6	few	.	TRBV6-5	CASSYRVHNSPLHF	TGTGCCAGCAGTTACCGGGTCCATAATTCACCCCTCCACTTT
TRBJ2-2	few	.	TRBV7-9	CASSLISVPAGELFF	TGTGCCAGCAGCTTAATTTCGGTGCCTGCCGGGGAGCTGTTTTTT
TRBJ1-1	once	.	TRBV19	CASSIFIRGRDAFF	TGTGCCAGTAGTATATTCATCAGGGGTAGAGATGCTTTCTTT
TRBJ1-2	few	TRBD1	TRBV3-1	CASSRRGGQGNGYTF	TGTGCCAGCAGCCGGAGGGGGGGACAGGGTAATGGCTACACCTTC
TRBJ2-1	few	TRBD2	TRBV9	CASSVAGTSGGSDEQFF	TGTGCCAGCAGCGTCGCCGGGACTAGCGGGGGGTCGGATGAGCAGTTCTTC
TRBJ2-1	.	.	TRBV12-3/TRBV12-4	CASSGTTYYNEQFF	TGTGCCAGCAGCGGGACCACATATTACAATGAGCAGTTCTTC
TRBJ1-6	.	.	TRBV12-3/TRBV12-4	CASSFSRGGGSPLHF	TGTGCCAGCAGTTTCTCTCGGGGGGGGGGTTCACCCCTCCACTTT
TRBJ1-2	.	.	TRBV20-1	CSARDWPDGYTF	TGCAGTGCTAGAGATTGGCCCGATGGCTACACCTTC
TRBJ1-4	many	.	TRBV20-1	CSASDRNIYNEKLFF	TGCAGTGCTAGCGACAGAAACATCTATAATGAAAAACTGTTTTTT
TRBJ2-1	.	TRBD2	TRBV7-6	CASSPWRGDGQFF	TGTGCCAGCAGCCCCTGGCGGGGGGACGGGCAGTTCTTC
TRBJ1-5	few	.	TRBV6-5	CACRFEVSFNQPQHF	TGTGCCTGCCGGTTTGAGGTCTCTTTCAATCAGCCCCAGCATTTT
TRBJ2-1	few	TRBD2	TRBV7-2	CASSTTSGGVYNEQFF	TGTGCCAGCAGCACAACTAGCGGGGGGGTGTACAATGAGCAGTTCTTC
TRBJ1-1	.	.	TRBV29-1	CSVEDREAFF	TGCAGCGTTGAAGATCGGGAAGCTTTCTTT
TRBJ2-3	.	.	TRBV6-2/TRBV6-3	CASRVGGLSDTQYF	TGTGCCAGCAGGGTTGGGGGACTGTCAGATACGCAGTATTTT